The clone carrying this T cell receptor (beta chain) has only a few counts. From RNA transcripts, TCR beta CDR3 regions were amplified. The HTBI set primed first-round TCR CDR3 RT-PCR. TCRdb analysed the multiplex PCR reads with MiXCR anew, one entry per CDR3 protein. The data show some 550,000 distinct CDR3 sequences, more than 15% seen once. This CDR3 spans 16 amino acids. Germline V gene sequence: CDR1 DFQATT, CDR2 SNEGSKA (reference sequence). After removal of 2 bases from V and 4 bases from J, the junction contained 11 bases not matched to a gene. This sample stems from a study of T cells in Graves' hyperthyroidism and ophthalmopathy. Study overall: Upon initial diagnosis and before any treatment, peripheral blood was collected.

The rearrangement links TRBV20-1 to TRBJ1-2; TRBD1 matches at 9 bases. The sample consisted of blood. The TCR comes from a woman aged 35 to 49 with Graves' ophthalmopathy. CDR3 in amino acids: CSARSVRDREFYGYTF. CDR3 nucleotide sequence: TGCAGTGCTAGAAGCGTTCGGGACAGGGAATTCTATGGCTACACCTTC.